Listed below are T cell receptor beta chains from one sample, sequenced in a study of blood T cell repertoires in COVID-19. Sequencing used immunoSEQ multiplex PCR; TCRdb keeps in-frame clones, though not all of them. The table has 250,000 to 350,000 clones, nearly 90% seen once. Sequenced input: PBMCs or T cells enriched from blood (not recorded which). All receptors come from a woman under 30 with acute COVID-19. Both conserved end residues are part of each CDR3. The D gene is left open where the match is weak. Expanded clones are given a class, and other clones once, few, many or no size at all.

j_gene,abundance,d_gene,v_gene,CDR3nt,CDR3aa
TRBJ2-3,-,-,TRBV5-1,TGCGCCAGCCGCGCGGGCACGGGGTTCACAGATACGCAGTATTTT,CASRAGTGFTDTQYF
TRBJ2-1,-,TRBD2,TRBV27,TGTGCCAGCAGTTTATCATCTGGGACTAGAGAGCAGTTCTTC,CASSLSSGTREQFF
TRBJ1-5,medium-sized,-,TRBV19,TGTGCCAGTAGTATAGGGACAAGTCAGCCCCAGCATTTT,CASSIGTSQPQHF
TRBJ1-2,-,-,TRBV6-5,TGTGCCAGCAGTTACTCTACAGGAGCCATCTATGGCTACACCTTC,CASSYSTGAIYGYTF
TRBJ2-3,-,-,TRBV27,TGTGCCAGCAGTTTATCGGGCAGGGTGGGAGATACGCAGTATTTT,CASSLSGRVGDTQYF
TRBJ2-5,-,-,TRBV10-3,TGTGCCATCAGTGAGTTTCAGGTGACCCAAGAGACCCAGTACTTC,CAISEFQVTQETQYF
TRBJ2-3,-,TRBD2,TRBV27,TGTGCCAGCAGCCCGGGACTAGCGGGATATGTAGATACGCAGTATTTT,CASSPGLAGYVDTQYF
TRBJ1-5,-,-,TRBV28,TGTGCCAGCAGTTCGCCTCAGGGGATTAGCAATCAGCCCCAGCATTTT,CASSSPQGISNQPQHF
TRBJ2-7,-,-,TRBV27,TGTGCCAGCCGGGACTCGTCCTACGAGCAGTACTTC,CASRDSSYEQYF
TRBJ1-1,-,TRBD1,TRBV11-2,TGTGCCAGCAGCATGGACAGGGGGACTGAAGCTTTCTTT,CASSMDRGTEAFF